Sequencing of this T cell receptor (beta chain) was carried out in a study of radiotherapy plus CTLA-4 blockade in lung cancer. Study at large: Objective response rate was 18%; disease control rate, approximately 33%.

Germline V lookup: CDR1 SGHTA, CDR2 FQGNSA. The J segment lost 1 base and the V segment lost 2 bases, leaving 4 bases of the junction unmatched. This CDR3 has 15 residues. A few counts support this clone. Repertoires were generated with immunoSEQ multiplex PCR, while TCRdb's copy carries only in-frame clones and drops some. This table has about 70,000 clones, 79% appearing once. This chain connects TRBV7-2 to TRBJ1-1; 7 bases map to TRBD1. This TCR derives from a human donor with non-small cell lung cancer who had a complete response to radiotherapy plus ipilimumab. The sequencing used peripheral blood, collected from a patient treated with radiotherapy plus ipilimumab. CDR3 sequence (DNA): TGTGCCAGCAGCTTATCGGACAGGCCGAACACTGAAGCTTTCTTT. It codes for CASSLSDRPNTEAFF.